This TCR beta chain was recorded in a study of blood T cell repertoires in COVID-19. This clone occurred once. Individuals drawn from 24 US areas were about 18 to 90 years old. Per the original methods: Estimation of nucleated cell counts was performed using reference gene primer amplification. TCRdb keeps only in-frame clones here, not all; method: immunoSEQ multiplex PCR. The D gene and trimming were derived from the DNA, and the V and J assignments and clone size from that table. The sample contains 320,000 or so clones, roughly 87% of which appear only once. The sample taken for sequencing was PBMCs or T cells enriched from blood (not recorded which). This clonotype originated in a woman aged 25 to 39 who had recovered from COVID-19.

In nucleotides, the CDR3 is TGTGCCAGCAGTTTCGCGGATGGCCAGACCCAGTACTTC. Translating it yields CASSFADGQTQYF. The chain is built from TRBV27 and TRBJ2-5, with D unresolved. The CDR3 runs 13 residues. Germline V gene lookup returns CDR1 MNHEY and CDR2 SMNVEV (reference sequence). The V end lost 3 bases, the J end lost 6 bases, and 11 bases lay between the germline ends.